The 25 T cell receptor beta chains given below trace back to one sample, sequenced in a study of OX40 agonist ivuxolimab in advanced cancers. The data were produced by immunoSEQ multiplex PCR, yet TCRdb's version contains in-frame clones alone and is incomplete. This table has more than 75,000 clones, approximately 80% appearing once. This sample comprised CD4+ or CD8+ T cells sorted from blood, obtained in a trial of the OX40 agonist ivuxolimab. The source is an adult with an advanced solid tumor such as melanoma, head and neck, liver or kidney cancer.

This chain links TRBV7-9 with TRBJ2-7, with D perhaps TRBD1 (5 bases). The CDR3 totals 13 residues. CDR1 is SEHNR, CDR2 FQNEAQ, per germline (reference sequence). The V gene lost 7 bases and the J gene lost 3 bases, with 13 bases spanning the gap. The CDR3 region is CASTPTAYYEQYF. In nucleotides, the CDR3 is TGTGCCAGCACCCCGACAGCCTACTACGAGCAGTACTTC.

V and J are TRBV9 and TRBJ1-2, with D unclear. The CDR3 is 19 amino acids. The germline gives CDR1 SGDLS, CDR2 YYNGEE. V was cut by 0 bases and J by 5 bases, with 26 bases left in between. CDR3 bases: TGTGCCAGCAGCGTAGGGGGAGGTCTGGGCCCTAAGTTGGAGTATGGCTACACCTTC. Its translation is CASSVGGGLGPKLEYGYTF.

The chain combines TRBV7-9 with TRBJ1-1; 7 nucleotides align to TRBD1. Looked up from germline, CDR1 is SEHNR and CDR2 is FQNEAQ (reference sequence). Trimming at V came to 5 bases and at J to 4 bases, leaving 7 bases not matched to a gene. CDR3 length: 14 residues. CDR3 protein: CASSIGGEGTEAFF. CDR3 bases: TGTGCCAGCAGCATAGGGGGCGAGGGCACTGAAGCTTTCTTT.

The chain has TRBV6-6 and TRBJ1-5; the D is unclear. CDR3 size: 13 residues. From germline, CDR1 is MNHNY and CDR2 SVGAGI (reference sequence). V was shortened by 6 bases and J by 4 bases, with 10 bases between the two germline ends. DNA for the CDR3: TGTGCCAGCAGCCCCGGAGCTAATCAGCCCCAGCATTTT. It translates to CASSPGANQPQHF.

The J gene is TRBJ1-2, the V gene TRBV7-2; the D gene is possibly TRBD1 (6 bases). V gave up 1 base and J gave up 6 bases, with 9 bases separating them. CDR3 size: 13 residues. Germline values: CDR1 SGHTA, CDR2 FQGNSA. This chain's CDR3 is CASSLDRVDGYTF. As DNA, the CDR3 is TGTGCCAGCAGCTTAGACAGGGTGGATGGCTACACCTTC.

The genes are TRBV6-6 and TRBJ1-3; 9 bases are shared with TRBD1. With V trimmed by 6 bases and J by 2 bases, 5 bases remained unmatched. The CDR3 extends over 15 amino acids. CDR1 and CDR2 (germline): MNHNY, SVGAGI (reference sequence). The DNA of the CDR3 is TGTGCCAGCAGCCAACAGGGGGCGGCTGGAAACACCATATATTTT. Translating it yields CASSQQGAAGNTIYF.

V gene TRBV2 combines with J gene TRBJ2-3; 10 nucleotides line up with TRBD2. The germline V gene has CDR1 SNHLY and CDR2 FYNNEI. The CDR3 length is 16 residues. Trimming removed 4 bases from V and 4 bases from J; junction bases left unmatched: 8. The CDR3 nucleotides are TGTGCCAGCAGTGCTAGATCCCTAGCGGGAGCAGATACGCAGTATTTT. This codes for CASSARSLAGADTQYF.

The V gene is TRBV9, the J gene TRBJ1-1, with D possibly TRBD1 on 5 matching bases. The germline gives CDR1 SGDLS, CDR2 YYNGEE. The CDR3 has 15 amino acids. The germline V and J ends were trimmed by 0 bases and 1 base, with 10 bases remaining between them. As DNA, the CDR3 is TGTGCCAGCAGCGTAGGGGTGGGGACGAACACTGAAGCTTTCTTT. Its translation is CASSVGVGTNTEAFF.

The V gene is TRBV5-1, the J gene TRBJ2-5; no clear D. The V end lost 0 bases, the J end lost 0 bases, and 9 bases lay between the germline ends. The germline V gene has CDR1 SGHRS and CDR2 YFSETQ. The CDR3 contains 15 residues. The chain's CDR3 is CASSLVADYQETQYF. DNA for the CDR3: TGCGCCAGCAGCTTGGTAGCAGACTACCAAGAGACCCAGTACTTC.

This clone was counted at least ten times. The chain joins TRBV15 to TRBJ1-4; D is undetermined. Germline loops: CDR1 LNHNV, CDR2 YYDKDF (reference sequence). The CDR3 consists of 16 residues. With 0 bases removed from V and 0 bases from J, the gap between germline ends came to 8 bases. The CDR3 sequence: CATSRDQGTTNEKLFF. CDR3 sequence (DNA): TGTGCCACCAGCAGAGATCAAGGTACAACTAATGAAAAACTGTTTTTT.

The chain combines TRBV5-1 with TRBJ2-1, with 13 bases identical to TRBD2. This CDR3 is built from 14 residues. Trimming removed 4 bases from V and 7 bases from J; junction bases left unmatched: 2. Germline values: CDR1 SGHRS, CDR2 YFSETQ. The DNA of the CDR3 is TGCGCCAGCAGCCGGACTAGCGGGGGTAATGAGCAGTTCTTC. Its translation is CASSRTSGGNEQFF.

V is TRBV4-3 and J is TRBJ2-1; D is uncertain. The CDR3 sequence is 14 residues long. Between the trimmed V and J ends, which lost 5 bases and 5 bases, there was a span of 13 bases. Germline V lookup: CDR1 LGHNA, CDR2 YSLEER. CDR3 sequence (DNA): TGCGCCAGCAGCATGGGCCCCTACAACAATGAGCAGTTCTTC. It specifies CASSMGPYNNEQFF.

The chain is built from TRBV5-1 and TRBJ1-1, with D maybe TRBD1 (6 bases). Germline lookup yields CDR1 SGHRS and CDR2 YFSETQ. V was shortened by 0 bases and J by 4 bases, with 10 bases between the two germline ends. The CDR3 has 14 amino acids. The CDR3 bases are TGCGCCAGCAGCTTGGTGTCCAGGGGCACTGAAGCTTTCTTT. As protein: CASSLVSRGTEAFF.

The chain carries TRBV6-1 and TRBJ2-1; 11 positions agree with TRBD2. V was pared by 4 bases and J by 4 bases, with 18 bases of the junction left unmatched. Germline lookup yields CDR1 MNHNS and CDR2 SASEGT. The CDR3 runs 20 residues. Here the CDR3 reads CASSGPSGGPSSLIYNEQFF. CDR3 nucleotide sequence: TGTGCCAGCAGTGGTCCTAGCGGGGGGCCCTCATCCCTAATATACAATGAGCAGTTCTTC.

The rearrangement uses TRBV6-1 and TRBJ2-7; no clear D gene. Germline CDR1 reads MNHNS; CDR2 reads SASEGT. The CDR3 totals 13 residues. Trimming took off 2 bases at V and 6 bases at J, with 11 bases between the two ends. The CDR3 region has the DNA TGTGCCAGCAGTGAATGGGCAGCTCTCGAGCAGTACTTC. Its translation: CASSEWAALEQYF.

The chain carries TRBV9 and TRBJ2-7, with 10 bases lining up with TRBD2. CDR1 and CDR2 (germline): SGDLS, YYNGEE. This CDR3 has 16 amino acids. Germline trimming cut 4 bases from V and 2 bases from J; bases unmatched to any gene: 9. CDR3 region: CASSPTTSGAPYEQYF. CDR3 nucleotide sequence: TGTGCCAGCAGCCCCACTACTAGCGGGGCTCCCTACGAGCAGTACTTC.

This clone came up many times. This rearrangement joins TRBV7-9 to TRBJ2-2; D may match TRBD1 or TRBD2 (5 bases each). This CDR3 comprises 15 residues. V gave up 4 bases and J gave up 2 bases, with 11 bases separating them. CDR1 is SEHNR, CDR2 FQNEAQ, per germline (reference sequence). The CDR3 is CASSSTGQNTGELFF. CDR3 in DNA: TGTGCCAGCAGCTCCACGGGGCAAAACACCGGGGAGCTGTTTTTT.

The chain uses TRBV4-3 and TRBJ2-3, with D hard to call. Germline V lookup: CDR1 LGHNA, CDR2 YSLEER. V was trimmed by 0 bases and J by 2 bases, leaving 12 bases between them. The CDR3 extends over 16 amino acids. The CDR3 coding sequence is TGCGCCAGCAGCCAAGATCGGGCTGGCCTCACAGATACGCAGTATTTT. This encodes CASSQDRAGLTDTQYF.

The CDR3 reads CASSLMGNEQFF. CDR3 DNA: TGTGCCAGCAGTTTAATGGGGAATGAGCAGTTCTTC. This chain connects TRBV27 to TRBJ2-1; the D is unclear. The CDR3 sequence is 12 residues long. V was trimmed by 2 bases and J by 7 bases, leaving 6 bases between them. Germline loops: CDR1 MNHEY, CDR2 SMNVEV (reference sequence).

The CDR3 loop reads CSGVGGVVLDTQYF. CDR3 bases: TGCAGCGGCGTGGGAGGGGTTGTATTAGATACGCAGTATTTT. V is TRBV29-1 and J is TRBJ2-3, with 7 bases identical to TRBD2. Germline loops: CDR1 SQVTM, CDR2 ANQGSEA. Trimming cost V 7 bases and J 5 bases; bases outside gene matches: 12. The CDR3 contains 14 residues.

This chain links TRBV4-1 with TRBJ2-1; D not certain. The CDR3 runs 15 residues. Germline CDR1 reads MGHRA; CDR2 reads YSYEKL. Trimming removed 4 bases from V and 1 base from J, with 11 bases in between. Written as DNA, the CDR3 is TGCGCCAGCAGCCTGGGCAGTGGGTCCTACAATGAGCAGTTCTTC. This codes for CASSLGSGSYNEQFF.

The chain combines TRBV5-6 with TRBJ2-5; TRBD2 aligns across 13 bases. V lost 3 bases to trimming and J lost 5 bases; unmatched junction nucleotides: 10. In germline, CDR1 is SGHDT, CDR2 YYEEEE. This CDR3 comprises 17 residues. Here the CDR3 DNA reads TGTGCCAGCAGCTCGAGGACTAGCGGGAGAGGGAGGGAGACCCAGTACTTC. Its translation is CASSSRTSGRGRETQYF.

The chain recombines TRBV19 with TRBJ2-1; D not resolved. The V end was cut by 6 bases, the J end by 0 bases, with 15 bases between. Germline assignment: CDR1 LNHDA and CDR2 SQIVND (reference sequence). CDR3 length equals 16 residues. The CDR3 here is CASSPTDLSSYNEQFF. Here the CDR3 DNA reads TGTGCCAGTAGCCCCACAGACCTTAGCTCCTACAATGAGCAGTTCTTC.

This clone is a singleton in its sample. The chain couples TRBV4-3 to TRBJ1-5; TRBD1 aligns across 7 bases. CDR1 is LGHNA, CDR2 YSLEER, per germline. The length of the CDR3 is 15 residues. The ends lost 0 bases at V and 2 bases at J; junction bases unmatched: 1. CDR3: CASSQDGQGNQPQHF. The CDR3 nucleotides are TGCGCCAGCAGCCAAGACGGACAGGGCAATCAGCCCCAGCATTTT.

The V call is TRBV7-8, the J call TRBJ1-2, with TRBD1 identical over 12 bases. Trimming removed 5 bases from V and 6 bases from J; junction bases left unmatched: 7. In germline, CDR1 is SGHVS, CDR2 FQNEAQ. CDR3 length equals 15 residues. The CDR3 coding sequence is TGTGCCAGCAGCCCCGGGACAGGGGGCAACAATGGCTACACCTTC. This codes for CASSPGTGGNNGYTF.